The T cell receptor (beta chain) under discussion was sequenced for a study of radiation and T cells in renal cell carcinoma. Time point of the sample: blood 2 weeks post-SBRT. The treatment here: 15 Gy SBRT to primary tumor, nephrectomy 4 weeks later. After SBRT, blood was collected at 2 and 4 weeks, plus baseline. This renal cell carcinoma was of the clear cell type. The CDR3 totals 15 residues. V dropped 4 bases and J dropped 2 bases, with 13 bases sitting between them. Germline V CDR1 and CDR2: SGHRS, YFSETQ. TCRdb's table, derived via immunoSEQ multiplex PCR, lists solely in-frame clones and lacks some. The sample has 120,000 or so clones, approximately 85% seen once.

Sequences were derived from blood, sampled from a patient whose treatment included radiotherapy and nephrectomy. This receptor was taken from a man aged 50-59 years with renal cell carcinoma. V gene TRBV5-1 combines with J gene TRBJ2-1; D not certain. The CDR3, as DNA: TGCGCCAGCAGCGGCAGTGGCGGAGCCTACAATGAGCAGTTCTTC. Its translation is CASSGSGGAYNEQFF.